Listed below are T cell receptor beta chains from one sample, sequenced in a study of long-term antiretroviral therapy in people with HIV. This table comes from immunoSEQ multiplex PCR, and its TCRdb copy is limited to in-frame clones, with some not included. This table has under 20,000 clones, 75% to 85% appearing once. The source was unsorted PBMCs, collected 0.2 years after starting antiretroviral therapy. The receptors here all came from a middle-aged woman with HIV. The CDR3 runs from the conserved cysteine through the conserved F or W. The order of the fields is CDR3 protein, CDR3 DNA, D gene, J gene, clone size, V gene. A D gene is named only where the DNA matches it firmly. Size is omitted from some rows. Given values are once, few, many or a class for expanded clones.

CDR3 protein: CASSPGTHNNYGYTF; CDR3 DNA: TGCGCCAGCAGCCCCGGGACCCACAATAACTATGGCTACACCTTC; D gene: NA; J gene: TRBJ1-2; clone size: NA; V gene: TRBV5-1
CDR3 protein: CASSQTRDRGYEQYF; CDR3 DNA: TGCGCCAGCAGCCAAACCCGGGACAGGGGCTACGAGCAGTACTTC; D gene: TRBD1; J gene: TRBJ2-7; clone size: once; V gene: TRBV4-3
CDR3 protein: CASSFGQLRNAFF; CDR3 DNA: TGTGCCAGCAGCTTTGGTCAATTGAGGAATGCTTTCTTT; D gene: NA; J gene: TRBJ1-1; clone size: NA; V gene: TRBV11-2
CDR3 protein: CASSLIPGQPNTGELFF; CDR3 DNA: TGTGCCAGCAGCTTAATACCGGGACAGCCGAACACCGGGGAGCTGTTTTTT; D gene: TRBD1; J gene: TRBJ2-2; clone size: NA; V gene: TRBV7-2
CDR3 protein: CASSFKGWSGELFF; CDR3 DNA: TGTGCCAGCAGCTTTAAGGGTTGGTCCGGGGAGCTGTTTTTT; D gene: NA; J gene: TRBJ2-2; clone size: NA; V gene: TRBV7-6
CDR3 protein: CAGGPNTGELFF; CDR3 DNA: TGTGCTGGGGGGCCGAACACCGGGGAGCTGTTTTTT; D gene: NA; J gene: TRBJ2-2; clone size: few; V gene: TRBV12-5
CDR3 protein: CASATGGNSNQPQHF; CDR3 DNA: TGTGCCAGCGCAACAGGGGGTAATAGCAATCAGCCCCAGCATTTT; D gene: TRBD1; J gene: TRBJ1-5; clone size: NA; V gene: TRBV6-6
CDR3 protein: CASSISAGANEQYF; CDR3 DNA: TGTGCCAGTAGTATATCAGCGGGGGCCAACGAGCAGTACTTC; D gene: TRBD2; J gene: TRBJ2-7; clone size: NA; V gene: TRBV19
CDR3 protein: CASSLGEGYNEQFF; CDR3 DNA: TGTGCCAGCAGCTTAGGAGAGGGATACAATGAGCAGTTCTTC; D gene: NA; J gene: TRBJ2-1; clone size: NA; V gene: TRBV7-6
CDR3 protein: CSVEDGLAGGPGETQYF; CDR3 DNA: TGCAGCGTTGAAGACGGACTAGCGGGGGGGCCAGGAGAGACCCAGTACTTC; D gene: TRBD2; J gene: TRBJ2-5; clone size: once; V gene: TRBV29-1
CDR3 protein: CASSEEGATINQPQHF; CDR3 DNA: TGTGCCAGCAGTGAAGAGGGGGCAACCATAAATCAGCCCCAGCATTTT; D gene: TRBD1; J gene: TRBJ1-5; clone size: NA; V gene: TRBV2
CDR3 protein: CASSYSSTSGRAAFF; CDR3 DNA: TGTGCCAGCAGTTACTCGTCCACTTCGGGACGTGCGGCTTTCTTT; D gene: NA; J gene: TRBJ1-1; clone size: NA; V gene: TRBV6-5
CDR3 protein: CAIGTGVYGYTF; CDR3 DNA: TGTGCCATCGGGACAGGGGTCTATGGCTACACCTTC; D gene: TRBD1; J gene: TRBJ1-2; clone size: NA; V gene: TRBV10-3
CDR3 protein: CAWSLLSTDTQYF; CDR3 DNA: TGTGCCTGGAGCCTCTTAAGCACAGATACGCAGTATTTT; D gene: NA; J gene: TRBJ2-3; clone size: NA; V gene: TRBV30
CDR3 protein: CASSPGQGVGGYTF; CDR3 DNA: TGTGCCAGCAGCCCCGGACAGGGGGTGGGTGGCTACACCTTC; D gene: TRBD1; J gene: TRBJ1-2; clone size: few; V gene: TRBV5-5
CDR3 protein: CATSRTDGIYYGYTF; CDR3 DNA: TGTGCCACCAGCAGAACAGACGGCATCTACTATGGCTACACCTTC; D gene: NA; J gene: TRBJ1-2; clone size: NA; V gene: TRBV15
CDR3 protein: CASSSRPDRIFDEQYF; CDR3 DNA: TGTGCCAGCAGCTCCCGCCCAGACAGGATTTTCGACGAGCAGTACTTC; D gene: NA; J gene: TRBJ2-7; clone size: NA; V gene: TRBV5-6
CDR3 protein: CAWARDLINYGYTF; CDR3 DNA: TGTGCCTGGGCCCGGGACTTAATAAACTATGGCTACACCTTC; D gene: NA; J gene: TRBJ1-2; clone size: NA; V gene: TRBV30
CDR3 protein: CASSFWDRDNEQFF; CDR3 DNA: TGTGCCAGCAGCTTTTGGGACAGGGATAATGAGCAGTTCTTC; D gene: TRBD1; J gene: TRBJ2-1; clone size: NA; V gene: TRBV5-6
CDR3 protein: CASSFGGTNTGELFF; CDR3 DNA: TGTGCCAGCAGCTTTGGGGGAACGAACACCGGGGAGCTGTTTTTT; D gene: NA; J gene: TRBJ2-2; clone size: NA; V gene: TRBV7-9
CDR3 protein: CASSPPSGSPHAQYF; CDR3 DNA: TGCGCCAGCAGTCCACCTTCAGGGTCCCCTCATGCGCAGTATTTT; D gene: NA; J gene: TRBJ2-3; clone size: NA; V gene: TRBV10-2
CDR3 protein: CASSSLAGGGEQYF; CDR3 DNA: TGTGCCAGCAGTTCTTTAGCGGGGGGAGGAGAGCAGTACTTC; D gene: TRBD2; J gene: TRBJ2-7; clone size: NA; V gene: TRBV6-5